The 31 T cell receptor beta chains reported below all come from one sample, sequenced in a study of blood T cell repertoires in COVID-19. Assay: immunoSEQ multiplex PCR; the TCRdb copy retains only in-frame clones and omits some. There are over 250,000 clones in the sample; roughly 80% occur only once, and 5% lies in the top ten. Sequencing was carried out using PBMCs or T cells enriched from blood (not recorded which). These receptors originate from a man aged 40-49 years who had been exposed to COVID-19.

This rearrangement joins TRBV10-3 to TRBJ2-2, with 9 bases lining up with TRBD1. This CDR3 has 14 amino acids. Germline CDR1 and CDR2: ENHRY and SYGVKD. V lost 8 bases, J lost 4 bases, and 5 bases stayed unmatched. Written as DNA, the CDR3 is TGTGCCATCCAAGGACAGGGGCTCACCGGGGAGCTGTTTTTT. Its protein product is CAIQGQGLTGELFF.

This clone was detected a few times. The chain employs TRBV6-2 or TRBV6-3 and TRBJ1-6, with 8 bases identical to TRBD1. CDR1 and CDR2 from the germline V gene are MNHEY and SVGEGT. J lost 10 bases, V lost 4 bases, and 6 bases had no gene match. The CDR3 runs 14 residues. The CDR3 loop is CASSLNRGGSPLHF. The CDR3 coding sequence is TGTGCCAGCAGTTTGAACAGGGGGGGCTCACCCCTCCACTTT.

This chain connects TRBV6-1 to TRBJ1-5, with a possible D match to TRBD1 (5 bases). The length of the CDR3 is 15 residues. The ends were cut back, 3 bases at V and 2 bases at J, with 11 bases in the middle. CDR1 is MNHNS, CDR2 SASEGT, per germline. CDR3 nucleotides: TGTGCCAGCAGTGAGCGACAGCCCGGCAATCAGCCCCAGCATTTT. Protein product: CASSERQPGNQPQHF.

The chain is built from TRBV5-1 and TRBJ2-7, with 10 bases aligning to TRBD1. V dropped 4 bases and J dropped 3; count of bases not matched to a gene: 7. The CDR3 sequence is 15 residues long. CDR1 and CDR2 (germline): SGHRS, YFSETQ. The CDR3, as DNA: TGCGCCAGCAGCCCCCGACAGGGGGCTATCTACGAGCAGTACTTC. This sequence encodes CASSPRQGAIYEQYF.

This clone was detected once. The chain uses TRBV7-3 and TRBJ2-7, with 11 bases that match TRBD2. CDR1 and CDR2 from the germline V gene are SGHTA and FQGTGA. V shed 3 bases and J 3 bases; nucleotides not matched to a gene: 1. The CDR3 totals 14 residues. The CDR3 region has the DNA TGTGCCAGCAGCTTGACTAGCGGGGACTACGAGCAGTACTTC. Protein product: CASSLTSGDYEQYF.

This chain uses TRBV3-1 (or the pseudogene TRBV3-2) with TRBJ1-1; no firm D call. Germline V gene lookup returns CDR1 LGHDT and CDR2 YNNKEL (reference sequence). CDR3 size: 14 residues. V dropped 0 bases and J dropped 8 bases, with 13 bases sitting between them. CDR3 nucleotide sequence: TGTGCCAGCAGCCAAGACGTAGGTAGCGGGGAAGCTTTCTTT. Amino acid sequence: CASSQDVGSGEAFF.

V is TRBV19 and J is TRBJ1-2, with D tentatively TRBD1 (5 bases). V was clipped by 9 bases and J by 0 bases, with 17 bases between them. Germline CDR1 and CDR2: LNHDA and SQIVND (reference sequence). This CDR3 has 15 amino acids. The CDR3 loop reads CASRIGGGANYGYTF. The CDR3 bases are TGTGCCAGCCGGATTGGGGGGGGAGCTAACTATGGCTACACCTTC. Combining the CDR3 with reference TRBV19 and TRBJ1-2 gives the whole variable domain DGGITQSPKYLFRKEGQNVTLSCEQNLNHDAMYWYRQDPGQGLRLIYYSQIVNDFQKGDIAEGYSVSREKKESFPLTVTSAQKNPTAFYLCASRIGGGANYGYTFGSGTRLTVV.

The chain has TRBV24-1 and TRBJ2-1; 9 nucleotides align to TRBD1. Trimming cost V 2 bases and J 9 bases; bases outside gene matches: 7. Looked up from germline, CDR1 is KGHDR and CDR2 is SFDVKD. This CDR3 comprises 15 residues. The CDR3 DNA reads TGTGCCACCAGTGATTCTAGGACAGGGGACACTGAGCAGTTCTTC. Protein product: CATSDSRTGDTEQFF.

V is TRBV10-3 and J is TRBJ1-2; the match to TRBD1 covers 7 bases. The CDR3 runs to 14 residues. V lost 3 bases to trimming and J lost 4 bases; unmatched junction nucleotides: 5. Germline assignment: CDR1 ENHRY and CDR2 SYGVKD. DNA of the CDR3: TGTGCCATCAGTGAAGGGGGCAGCCTCTATGGCTACACCTTC. It codes for CAISEGGSLYGYTF.

The chain joins TRBV4-2 to TRBJ1-4, with TRBD1 as a possible D gene (5 bases). The CDR3 extends over 14 amino acids. The germline V gene has CDR1 LGHNA and CDR2 YNFKEQ. Trimming removed 2 bases at V and 8 bases at J, with 12 bases between. CDR3 in amino acids: CASSQLQGTEKLFF. Written as DNA, the CDR3 is TGTGCCAGCAGCCAACTCCAGGGTACCGAAAAACTGTTTTTT.

The V call is TRBV19, the J call TRBJ1-6; D is possibly TRBD1 (5 bases). Germline CDR1 is LNHDA and CDR2 is SQIVND (reference sequence). Trimming cost V 0 bases and J 10 bases, with 13 bases left between them. This CDR3 has 15 residues. CDR3 sequence: CASSIEPRVESPLHF. Written as DNA, the CDR3 is TGTGCCAGTAGTATAGAACCCAGGGTAGAATCACCCCTCCACTTT.

This chain uses TRBV19 with TRBJ2-1; 14 bases match TRBD2. The junction had 7 bases not matched to a gene; V was cut back by 6 bases and J by 9 bases. The V gene's germline CDR1 is LNHDA and CDR2 SQIVND (reference sequence). CDR3 size: 15 residues. The CDR3 reads CASSPGTSGSTEQFF. CDR3 coding DNA: TGTGCCAGTAGCCCTGGGACTAGCGGGAGTACTGAGCAGTTCTTC.

V gene TRBV5-1 combines with J gene TRBJ2-7, with TRBD1 identical over 7 bases. Germline CDR1 SGHRS, CDR2 YFSETQ. There are 15 residues in the CDR3. The ends lost 0 bases at V and 5 bases at J; junction bases unmatched: 8. The CDR3, as DNA: TGCGCCAGCAGCTTGGCACCCTTTCAGGGGGACGAGCAGTACTTC. It codes for CASSLAPFQGDEQYF. The full variable domain, rest sourced from reference TRBV5-1 and TRBJ2-7, is KAGVTQTPRYLIKTRGQQVTLSCSPISGHRSVSWYQQTPGQGLQFLFEYFSETQRNKGNFPGRFSGRQFSNSRSEMNVSTLELGDSALYLCASSLAPFQGDEQYFGPGTRLTVT.

The V gene is TRBV29-1, the J gene TRBJ2-1; TRBD2 agrees at 8 bases. V lost 4 bases to trimming and J lost 9 bases; unmatched junction nucleotides: 11. Germline V lookup: CDR1 SQVTM, CDR2 ANQGSEA. This CDR3 spans 14 amino acids. The CDR3 DNA reads TGCAGCGTTGGGAGCGGGAGTTACGGTGGTGAGCAGTTCTTC. Amino acid sequence: CSVGSGSYGGEQFF.

This clone was picked up a small number of times. This chain links TRBV5-4 with TRBJ1-2, with a weak D call TRBD1 (5 bases). CDR3 length: 14 residues. Between the trimmed V and J ends, which lost 0 bases and 0 bases, there was a span of 6 bases. Germline CDR1 reads SGHNT; CDR2 reads YYREEE (reference sequence). The CDR3 DNA reads TGTGCCAGCAGCTTGGCAGGGACTAACTATGGCTACACCTTC. Amino acids: CASSLAGTNYGYTF.

V usage is TRBV7-3 and J usage is TRBJ1-1; D gene ambiguous. V shed 4 bases and J shed 3 bases, with 15 bases lying between them. Germline V gene data show CDR1 as SGHTA and CDR2 as FQGTGA. CDR3 size: 15 residues. The CDR3 nucleotides are TGTGCCAGCAGCTCCCCTGAAGTTAGTCACACTGAAGCTTTCTTT. Amino acid sequence: CASSSPEVSHTEAFF.

The rearrangement uses TRBV19 and TRBJ1-3; possible D gene TRBD1, 6 bases. This CDR3 comprises 15 residues. The germline V gene encodes CDR1 LNHDA and CDR2 SQIVND (reference sequence). The V end lost 0 bases, the J end lost 8 bases, and 14 bases lay between the germline ends. The CDR3 loop is CASSIDVGQSDTIYF. In nucleotides, the CDR3 is TGTGCCAGTAGTATAGATGTCGGACAGTCTGACACCATATATTTT.

V usage is TRBV23-1 and J usage is TRBJ1-1, with D possibly matching TRBD1 (5 bases). TRBV23-1 is labeled an ORF, and its function is uncertain. V lost 0 bases and J 3 bases, leaving 14 bases between the germline ends. This CDR3 region has 16 residues. The CDR3 sequence is CASSQSRRGRDTEAFF. The CDR3 DNA sequence: TGCGCCAGCAGTCAATCGCGGAGGGGAAGGGACACTGAAGCTTTCTTT.

The chain combines TRBV15 with TRBJ2-7, with 11 bases fitting TRBD1. Trimming at V came to 1 base and at J to 2 bases, leaving 7 bases not matched to a gene. The germline gives CDR1 LNHNV, CDR2 YYDKDF (reference sequence). The CDR3 sequence is 17 residues long. CDR3 protein: CATSRGTGTGGPYEQYF. The CDR3, as DNA: TGTGCCACCAGCAGAGGCACCGGGACAGGGGGTCCCTACGAGCAGTACTTC. The variable domain in full, completed from reference TRBV15 and TRBJ2-7, reads DAMVIQNPRYQVTQFGKPVTLSCSQTLNHNVMYWYQQKSSQAPKLLFHYYDKDFNNEADTPDNFQSRRPNTSFCFLDIRSPGLGDTAMYLCATSRGTGTGGPYEQYFGPGTRLTVT.

This clone is a singleton in its sample. This sequence joins TRBV27 and TRBJ2-7; possibly TRBD2 for D (5 bases). The CDR3 sequence is 14 residues long. Germline V gene sequence: CDR1 MNHEY, CDR2 SMNVEV (reference sequence). V lost 8 bases and J 0 bases, leaving 14 bases between the germline ends. The CDR3 DNA reads as TGTGCCAGCTGGTCCGGGATTAGCTCCTACGAGCAGTACTTC. Its translation is CASWSGISSYEQYF.

The rearrangement joins TRBV9 to TRBJ2-7; 9 nucleotides line up with TRBD2. Germline CDR1 SGDLS, CDR2 YYNGEE. The CDR3 extends over 16 amino acids. V lost 4 bases, J lost 5 bases, and 13 bases stayed unmatched. CDR3: CASSKRGGRAFDEQYF. DNA of the CDR3: TGTGCCAGCAGCAAACGGGGCGGGAGGGCCTTCGACGAGCAGTACTTC.

The rearrangement links TRBV24-1 to TRBJ2-2; TRBD2 might be the D (7 bases). Looked up from germline, CDR1 is KGHDR and CDR2 is SFDVKD. Trimming removed 9 bases at V and 6 bases at J, with 25 bases between. The CDR3 runs 17 residues. CDR3 in amino acids: CATQGLSPYRGAGELFF. As DNA, the CDR3 is TGTGCCACCCAGGGACTATCGCCCTATAGGGGGGCCGGGGAGCTGTTTTTT.

The chain employs TRBV18 and TRBJ1-2, with 7 bases fitting TRBD1. J lost 3 bases, V lost 5 bases, and 6 bases had no gene match. CDR3 length equals 14 residues. The germline CDR1 and CDR2 sequences are KGHSH and LQKENI. CDR3 loop: CASSARDSDYGYTF. The CDR3 DNA reads TGTGCCAGCTCAGCTAGGGACAGCGACTATGGCTACACCTTC. Variable domain in full (rest from reference TRBV18 and TRBJ1-2): NAGVMQNPRHLVRRRGQEARLRCSPMKGHSHVYWYRQLPEEGLKFMVYLQKENIIDESGMPKERFSAEFPKEGPSILRIQQVVRGDSAAYFCASSARDSDYGYTFGSGTRLTVV.

The rearrangement uses TRBV4-2 and TRBJ1-4, with 10 bases fitting TRBD1. Per the germline V gene, CDR1 is LGHNA and CDR2 is YNFKEQ. Trimming at V came to 5 bases and at J to 8 bases, leaving 5 bases not matched to a gene. The CDR3 runs to 14 residues. CDR3 coding DNA: TGTGCCAGCAGCAGAGGACAGGGGGGGGAAAAACTGTTTTTT. It is translated as CASSRGQGGEKLFF.

This chain uses TRBV19 with TRBJ2-1; 8 nucleotides agree with TRBD1. CDR3 length: 15 residues. CDR1 LNHDA and CDR2 SQIVND come from the germline V gene (reference sequence). Trimming cost V 1 base and J 6 bases; bases outside gene matches: 5. The CDR3 nucleotides are TGTGCCAGTAGTATAGTATCAGGACAGGGCAATGAGCAGTTCTTC. Its protein is CASSIVSGQGNEQFF.

The CDR3 is CASSQVRNEQFF. The DNA for the CDR3 is TGCGCCAGCAGCCAGGTCAGGAATGAGCAGTTCTTC. The chain couples TRBV4-1 to TRBJ2-1; D gene uncertain. This CDR3 has 12 amino acids. Trimming cost V 3 bases and J 7 bases, with 7 bases left between them. Germline V CDR1 and CDR2: MGHRA, YSYEKL.

The chain is built from TRBV6-5 and TRBJ2-5; 9 bases align to TRBD2. Germline V gene lookup returns CDR1 MNHEY and CDR2 SVGAGI. This CDR3 comprises 15 residues. Trimming cost V 6 bases and J 5 bases; bases outside gene matches: 10. CDR3 sequence (DNA): TGTGCCAGCAGCAGGCTCCTAGCGGGGCGGGAGACCCAGTACTTC. It specifies CASSRLLAGRETQYF.

This clone was seen only a few times. The chain couples TRBV2 to TRBJ2-7; a possible D gene is TRBD1 (5 bases). With 7 bases removed from V and 5 bases from J, the gap between germline ends came to 9 bases. The CDR3 contains 11 residues. CDR1 SNHLY and CDR2 FYNNEI come from the germline V gene. The CDR3 region is CASTRAHEQYF. As DNA, the CDR3 is TGTGCCAGCACCAGGGCCCACGAGCAGTACTTC.

This chain uses TRBV6-2 or TRBV6-3 with TRBJ1-5; TRBD1 agrees at 9 bases. The CDR3 consists of 16 residues. The germline CDR1 and CDR2 sequences are MNHEY and SVGEGT. V shed 6 bases and J 3 bases; nucleotides not matched to a gene: 9. In DNA form, the CDR3 reads TGTGCCAGCAGCCCTCGGACAGGGGCCTACAATCAGCCCCAGCATTTT. Protein: CASSPRTGAYNQPQHF.

The J gene is TRBJ1-6, the V gene TRBV5-6; weak D call: TRBD1 (5 bases). Trimming removed 4 bases from V and 10 bases from J, with 15 bases in between. From germline, CDR1 is SGHDT and CDR2 YYEEEE. There are 14 residues in the CDR3. The CDR3 bases are TGTGCCAGCAGCCCCGGCAGGGCACAATCACCCCTCCACTTT. Translation gives CASSPGRAQSPLHF.

V usage is TRBV7-3 and J usage is TRBJ2-1, with 13 bases that match TRBD2. The CDR3 runs to 17 residues. In germline, CDR1 is SGHTA, CDR2 FQGTGA. The ends lost 0 bases at V and 9 bases at J; junction bases unmatched: 8. The CDR3 DNA reads as TGTGCCAGCAGCTTAACCGAGACTAGCGGGAGGCTTTGTGAGCAGTTCTTC. Its protein product is CASSLTETSGRLCEQFF.